Detailed here is one T cell receptor beta chain. This clonotype has ten or more counts. Its cognate antigen has yet to be identified. The sample holds no much larger clone one base away, and base qualities are not on file. Taken with the paper, the label for time point translates to: pre-sensitization, week 0. Reading the label with the study, this specimen's treatment or condition is: therapeutic diphenylcyclopropenone sensitization with weekly scalp DPC. At each patch-test visit, blood was drawn before the patch test was applied. Patients were considered eligible if aged 18 to 70, diagnosed with alopecia and deemed suitable for DPC therapy, and patients were excluded if pregnant. Total RNA was extracted from unfractionated whole blood that had been collected in Tempus Blood RNA tubes. The data were taken from a study of human T cells and chemical hapten exposure (dated by TCRdb to the early 2020s). Study-level background: For sensitization, 2% DPC in acetone was applied to a 2 cm by 2 cm area of upper inner arm skin. Throughout the approximately 26-week study period, patients were also given weekly therapeutic DPC doses on the scalp. The patient cohort, mostly female, included alopecia areata with under or over 50% scalp involvement, alopecia totalis and alopecia universalis. The study tracked peripheral blood TCR repertoire changes in vivo during primary and secondary sensitization to the hapten diphenylcyclopropenone (DPC) in alopecia patients. Approximately 28 alopecia patients gave blood for TCR sequencing at one to four time points (pre-sensitization, 2, 6 and 24 weeks). Libraries were combined into a pool for sequencing, and differences in TCR yield between samples came mainly from small differences in library volumes within the pool. Patient blood was sampled pre-sensitization (week 0) and at 2, 6 and about 24 weeks after DPC sensitization. Patch testing was performed on the upper back with Finn chambers containing 0.01% DPC, and the patch tests were scored after 6 days according to International Contact Dermatitis Research Group standards. Results and caveats for the whole study, not just this receptor: The number of TCRs above 1 in 1000 frequency did not change with DPC sensitization; there was no evidence of global repertoire structure alterations. A positive correlation was found between the number of PT1 expanded TCRs and patch test score, with significance reached at thresholds 8, 16 and 32 but not 4. After repeated subsampling, changes were observed in the strength of the expansion versus patch-test correlation and in the threshold at which the correlation became significant. Because every patient had alopecia, a presumed autoimmune disease, the patients' immune response might differ from that of healthy individuals. Compared with pre-sensitization or healthy control sets, expanded TCRs formed significantly more large CDR3 similarity clusters, which is consistent with antigen-driven responses.

Library preparation employed RACE. Sequencing relied on a NextSeq 500. Library preparation attached unique molecular identifiers to individual cDNA molecules for quantitative, reproducible TCR counting. For every blood RNA sample, sequencing covered both the TCR alpha and TCR beta chains. The authors' pipeline ran thus. Samples had a median of approximately 93,000 TCRs, with a range from roughly 23,224 to 700,000. V, J and CDR3 annotation of the TCR reads was performed with the Decombinator software suite. To make PS versus PT1 abundance plots, every sample was subsampled to the same number of TCRs (28,000). TCRs were defined as expanded if absent before sensitization and observed at least eight times at the 2-week time point. Starting from the raw public reads, TCRdb applied fastp trimming at Q25, assembled clones with MiXCR and retained in-frame beta chains. Each entry is one CDR3 protein sequence, shown with its most common DNA and genes. TCRdb's processing, not the study's, gives the V and J calls here. The sample table shows 350,000 to 400,000 distinct CDR3 sequences, and 5% to 6.5% are seen once. The biggest ten clones account for just over 2.5% of the sample.

The CDR3 goes from the cysteine to the phenylalanine over 12 residues. Of all the DNA, just the CDR3 is kept, 36 bases in frame from base 1. V loses 1 base, J loses 7 bases, and the germline ends lie 5 bases apart. Looking up the germline V gene yields CDR1 SGHAT and CDR2 FQNNGV. This specimen was whole blood, taken in connection with sensitization to the hapten diphenylcyclopropenone (DPC). The clonotype was recovered from a woman aged 50 to 60 with alopecia areata. Some clones in this sample may be carry-over from other donors' samples. The receptor chain draws on TRBV11-2 and TRBJ2-1; no D segment can be confidently identified. The CDR3 has the sequence CASSLVRNEQFF. The sequence in DNA is TGTGCCAGCAGCTTAGTACGGAATGAGCAGTTCTTC.